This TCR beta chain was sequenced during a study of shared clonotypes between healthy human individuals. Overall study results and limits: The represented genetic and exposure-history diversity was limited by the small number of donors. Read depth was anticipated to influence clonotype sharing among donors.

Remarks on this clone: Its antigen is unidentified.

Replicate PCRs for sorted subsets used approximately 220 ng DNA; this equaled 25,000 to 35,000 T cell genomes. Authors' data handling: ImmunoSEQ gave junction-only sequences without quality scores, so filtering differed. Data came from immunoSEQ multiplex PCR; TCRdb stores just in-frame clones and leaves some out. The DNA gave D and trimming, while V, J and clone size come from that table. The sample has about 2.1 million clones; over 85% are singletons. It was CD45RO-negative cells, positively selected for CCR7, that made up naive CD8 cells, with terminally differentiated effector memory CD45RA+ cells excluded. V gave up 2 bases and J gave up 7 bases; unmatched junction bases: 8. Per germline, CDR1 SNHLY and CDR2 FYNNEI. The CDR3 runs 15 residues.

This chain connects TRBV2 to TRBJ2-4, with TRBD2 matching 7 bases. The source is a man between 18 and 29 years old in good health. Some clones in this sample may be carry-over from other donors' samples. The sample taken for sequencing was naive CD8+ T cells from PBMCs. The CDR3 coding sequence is TGTGCCAGCAGTGAACAGGGCGGGAGTCTGAACATTCAGTACTTC. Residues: CASSEQGGSLNIQYF.